Listed below are T cell receptor beta chains from one sample, sequenced in a study of PD-1 blockade in classical Hodgkin lymphoma. Sequencing used immunoSEQ multiplex PCR; TCRdb keeps in-frame clones, though not all of them. The sample records about 7,500 clones, roughly 88% being singletons. The starting material was CD4+ T cells from blood, obtained at baseline. The receptors stem from a human donor with classical Hodgkin lymphoma. Each CDR3 is given with its conserved first and last residue. A D gene is named only where the DNA matches it firmly. Clone size is not always given. Where it is, it says once, few, many or a class for expanded clones.

CDR3aa,CDR3nt,d_gene,v_gene,j_gene,abundance
CASRAGKFQETQYF,TGTGCCAGTCGGGCAGGGAAGTTCCAAGAGACCCAGTACTTC,-,TRBV5-4,TRBJ2-5,-
CASSVGGIGWDQETQYF,TGTGCCAGCAGCGTAGGGGGAATCGGGTGGGATCAAGAGACCCAGTACTTC,-,TRBV9,TRBJ2-5,-
CASSLERLSGRLAKNIQYF,TGTGCCAGCAGCTTAGAGAGGTTGAGCGGGCGACTAGCCAAAAACATTCAGTACTTC,-,TRBV7-2,TRBJ2-4,-
CASSEAAYSPLHF,TGTGCCAGTAGTGAGGCTGCCTACTCACCCCTCCACTTT,-,TRBV19,TRBJ1-6,-
CSVVWQENTEAFF,TGCAGCGTTGTTTGGCAGGAGAACACTGAAGCTTTCTTT,-,TRBV29-1,TRBJ1-1,-
CASSLEVGAMNTEAFF,TGTGCCAGCAGCCTTGAAGTGGGGGCCATGAACACTGAAGCTTTCTTT,-,TRBV7-9,TRBJ1-1,-
CASSSSGGSYGYTF,TGTGCCAGCAGTTCCTCGGGTGGGTCCTATGGCTACACCTTC,-,TRBV13,TRBJ1-2,-
CASSWERGQKNTGELFF,TGTGCCAGCAGTTGGGAAAGGGGACAGAAGAACACCGGGGAGCTGTTTTTT,TRBD1,TRBV28,TRBJ2-2,-
CSVVGWAGANVLTF,TGCAGCGTTGTTGGCTGGGCTGGGGCCAACGTCCTGACTTTC,-,TRBV29-1,TRBJ2-6,once
CASSFDVWRNQPQHF,TGTGCCAGCAGTTTCGACGTTTGGAGGAATCAGCCCCAGCATTTT,-,TRBV28,TRBJ1-5,-
CASRKDKNYGYTF,TGTGCCAGTAGAAAAGATAAGAACTATGGCTACACCTTC,-,TRBV19,TRBJ1-2,-
CASSRTGLSEQYF,TGTGCCAGTAGTCGAACAGGGTTGAGCGAGCAGTACTTC,-,TRBV19,TRBJ2-7,once
CASSLGFRDLNTDTQYF,TGTGCCAGCAGCTTAGGGTTCAGGGACCTCAACACAGATACGCAGTATTTT,-,TRBV7-6,TRBJ2-3,-
CASSRDTRTDTQYF,TGTGCCAGCTCGCGGGACACAAGAACAGATACGCAGTATTTT,-,TRBV18,TRBJ2-3,-
CASRRDNQETQYF,TGCGCCAGCAGGAGGGACAACCAAGAGACCCAGTACTTC,-,TRBV5-1,TRBJ2-5,once
CASSDATGQSARDTQYF,TGTGCCAGCAGCGATGCGACAGGTCAAAGTGCGCGAGATACGCAGTATTTT,-,TRBV7-9,TRBJ2-3,-
CASSGAGELFF,TGTGCCAGCTCGGGGGCCGGGGAGCTGTTTTTT,-,TRBV7-9,TRBJ2-2,-
CASSESALGGYTF,TGTGCCAGCAGTGAATCGGCCCTCGGTGGCTACACCTTC,-,TRBV2,TRBJ1-2,-
CASSRGSFSNQPQHF,TGTGCCAGCAGTAGGGGGTCGTTTAGCAATCAGCCCCAGCATTTT,-,TRBV6-1,TRBJ1-5,few
CATSRDRREYGYTF,TGTGCCACCAGCAGAGATAGAAGGGAGTATGGCTACACCTTC,-,TRBV15,TRBJ1-2,-
CASSLFPGTDTQYF,TGTGCCAGCAGTTTATTCCCGGGGACAGATACGCAGTATTTT,-,TRBV27,TRBJ2-3,-
CASKVLSGRVSETQYF,TGTGCCAGCAAGGTTTTGAGCGGGAGGGTTTCGGAGACCCAGTACTTC,TRBD2,TRBV28,TRBJ2-5,-
CASSQRQGLAYEQYF,TGTGCCAGCAGCCAACGACAGGGGCTTGCCTACGAGCAGTACTTC,TRBD1,TRBV16,TRBJ2-7,-
CASSLQAELSQFSYEQYF,TGTGCCAGCAGCTTACAAGCTGAACTATCCCAATTCTCCTACGAGCAGTACTTC,-,TRBV7-2,TRBJ2-7,-
CASSLARGTKNIQYF,TGTGCCAGCAGCTTAGCAAGGGGAACCAAAAACATTCAGTACTTC,-,TRBV7-2,TRBJ2-4,-
CASSIGGRDSPLHF,TGTGCCAGTAGTATCGGCGGCCGGGATTCACCCCTCCACTTT,-,TRBV19,TRBJ1-6,-
CASSVNRGGRETQYF,TGTGCCAGCAGCGTAAACCGGGGGGGCCGGGAGACCCAGTACTTC,TRBD2,TRBV9,TRBJ2-5,-
CASSSLGLAGLETQYF,TGTGCCAGCTCATCTCTGGGACTAGCGGGATTGGAGACCCAGTACTTC,TRBD2,TRBV18,TRBJ2-5,-
CASSAGSLAGQETQYF,TGTGCCAGCAGCGCCGGATCGCTAGCGGGGCAAGAGACCCAGTACTTC,TRBD2,TRBV9,TRBJ2-5,-
CASSLETAGNEQFF,TGTGCCAGCAGCTTAGAGACGGCTGGGAATGAGCAGTTCTTC,-,TRBV7-2,TRBJ2-1,-
CASSFSGRFSGELFF,TGTGCCAGTAGTTTTAGCGGGAGGTTCTCCGGGGAGCTGTTTTTT,TRBD2,TRBV19,TRBJ2-2,-
CASSRYRGDYGYTF,TGTGCCAGTAGTAGGTACAGGGGGGACTATGGCTACACCTTC,TRBD1,TRBV19,TRBJ1-2,-
CASSVSSGSPTDTQYF,TGTGCCAGCAGTGTTTCTAGCGGGAGTCCCACAGATACGCAGTATTTT,TRBD2,TRBV6-1,TRBJ2-3,-
CASSAGGFTGELFF,TGTGCCAGCAGCGCGGGGGGCTTCACGGGGGAGCTGTTTTTT,TRBD2,TRBV7-7,TRBJ2-2,-
CASSLEFRTGAGGETQYF,TGCGCCAGCAGCTTGGAGTTCAGGACAGGGGCTGGAGGAGAGACCCAGTACTTC,TRBD1,TRBV5-1,TRBJ2-5,-
CASSLFDRVGETQYF,TGCGCCAGCAGCTTGTTCGACAGGGTCGGAGAGACCCAGTACTTC,TRBD1,TRBV5-1,TRBJ2-5,-
CASSSGGTFTSTDTQYF,TGTGCCAGCAGCTCAGGTGGGACGTTCACTAGCACAGATACGCAGTATTTT,-,TRBV11-3,TRBJ2-3,-
CSVTSWGQQETQYF,TGCAGCGTGACTAGCTGGGGTCAGCAAGAGACCCAGTACTTC,TRBD2,TRBV29-1,TRBJ2-5,-
CASSIDRHPSYEQYF,TGTGCCAGCAGCATCGACCGGCACCCCTCCTACGAGCAGTACTTC,-,TRBV2,TRBJ2-7,-
CASSLKGIDEQFF,TGTGCCAGCAGCTTGAAAGGGATCGATGAGCAGTTCTTC,-,TRBV5-4,TRBJ2-1,once
CASSPRGDTEAFF,TGTGCCAGTAGTCCTCGGGGAGACACTGAAGCTTTCTTT,-,TRBV19,TRBJ1-1,-
CASSVAGTDLTQYF,TGTGCCAGCAGCGTAGCCGGGACAGACTTGACCCAGTACTTC,TRBD1,TRBV9,TRBJ2-5,-
CASSEVRSSGANVLTF,TGTGCCAGCAGTGAAGTTCGTTCCTCTGGGGCCAACGTCCTGACTTTC,-,TRBV25-1,TRBJ2-6,-
CASSLASWGSVETQYF,TGCGCCAGCAGCTTGGCCTCTTGGGGGAGCGTTGAGACCCAGTACTTC,-,TRBV5-1,TRBJ2-5,-
CASSATSGPGKTQYF,TGTGCCAGCAGTGCCACTAGCGGCCCCGGCAAGACCCAGTACTTC,TRBD2,TRBV2,TRBJ2-5,-
CASSSTGWGSNEQFF,TGTGCCAGCAGCTCGACAGGGTGGGGTTCAAATGAGCAGTTCTTC,TRBD1,TRBV7-8,TRBJ2-1,-
CASSLWGRTPGKTQYF,TGTGCCAGCAGCTTGTGGGGGAGGACACCTGGAAAGACCCAGTACTTC,-,TRBV5-5,TRBJ2-5,-
CASRENRGRVYLYF,TGCGCCAGCAGAGAGAACAGGGGGCGGGTATACCTGTATTTT,TRBD1,TRBV5-1,TRBJ2-3,-
CASSPIPGQVLQETQYF,TGTGCCAGCTCACCTATTCCGGGACAGGTCCTCCAAGAGACCCAGTACTTC,TRBD1,TRBV18,TRBJ2-5,-